The entry below gives a single TCR beta chain sequence along with its context. The data are from a study of T-cell memory formation after mild COVID-19. TCRdb re-analysed the 5' RACE reads in MiXCR, keeping a single row per CDR3 protein. The sample records more than 350,000 distinct CDR3 sequences, more than 20% being singletons. Sequenced input: PBMCs or a T cell subset sorted from them (not recorded which). The clonotype comes from an adult woman who had mild COVID-19 (a few samples of this study predate the infection). Cell type and time point are not known.

The CDR3 DNA sequence: TGTGCCAGCAGCCGTTTGGGAGCTGGGGAGCTGTTTTTT. Protein sequence: CASSRLGAGELFF. The chain has TRBV21-1 and TRBJ2-2; the table's D call, TRBD2, has no DNA check behind it. TRBV21-1 is given as a pseudogene. The CDR3 sequence is 13 residues long.